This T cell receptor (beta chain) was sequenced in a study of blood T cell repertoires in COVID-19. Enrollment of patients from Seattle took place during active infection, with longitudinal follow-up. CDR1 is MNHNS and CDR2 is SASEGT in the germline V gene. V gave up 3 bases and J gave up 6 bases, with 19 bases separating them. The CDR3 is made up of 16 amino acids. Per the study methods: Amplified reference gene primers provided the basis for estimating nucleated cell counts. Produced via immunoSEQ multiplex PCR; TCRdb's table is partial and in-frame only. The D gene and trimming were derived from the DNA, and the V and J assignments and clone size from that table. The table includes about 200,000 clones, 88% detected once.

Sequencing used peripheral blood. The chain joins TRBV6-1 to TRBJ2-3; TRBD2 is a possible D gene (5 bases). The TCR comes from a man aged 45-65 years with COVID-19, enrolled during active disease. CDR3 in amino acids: CASSDKPSGLGDTQYF. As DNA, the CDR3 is TGTGCCAGCAGTGATAAGCCAAGCGGCCTAGGGGATACGCAGTATTTT.